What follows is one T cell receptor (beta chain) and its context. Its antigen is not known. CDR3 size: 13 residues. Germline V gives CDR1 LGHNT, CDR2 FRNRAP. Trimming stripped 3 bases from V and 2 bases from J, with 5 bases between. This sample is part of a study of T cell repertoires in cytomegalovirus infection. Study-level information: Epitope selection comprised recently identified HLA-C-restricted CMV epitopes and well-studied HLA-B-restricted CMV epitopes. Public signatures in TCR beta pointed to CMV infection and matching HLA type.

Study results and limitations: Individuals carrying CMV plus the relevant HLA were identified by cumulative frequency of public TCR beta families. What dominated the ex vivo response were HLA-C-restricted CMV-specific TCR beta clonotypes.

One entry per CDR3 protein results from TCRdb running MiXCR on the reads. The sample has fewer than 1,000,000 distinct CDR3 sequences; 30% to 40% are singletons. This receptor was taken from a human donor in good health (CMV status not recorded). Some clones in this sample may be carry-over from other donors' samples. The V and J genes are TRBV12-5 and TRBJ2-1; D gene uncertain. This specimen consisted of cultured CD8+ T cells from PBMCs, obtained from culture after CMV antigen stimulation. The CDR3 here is CASGLGPYNEQFF. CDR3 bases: TGTGCTAGTGGTTTAGGCCCCTACAATGAGCAGTTCTTC.